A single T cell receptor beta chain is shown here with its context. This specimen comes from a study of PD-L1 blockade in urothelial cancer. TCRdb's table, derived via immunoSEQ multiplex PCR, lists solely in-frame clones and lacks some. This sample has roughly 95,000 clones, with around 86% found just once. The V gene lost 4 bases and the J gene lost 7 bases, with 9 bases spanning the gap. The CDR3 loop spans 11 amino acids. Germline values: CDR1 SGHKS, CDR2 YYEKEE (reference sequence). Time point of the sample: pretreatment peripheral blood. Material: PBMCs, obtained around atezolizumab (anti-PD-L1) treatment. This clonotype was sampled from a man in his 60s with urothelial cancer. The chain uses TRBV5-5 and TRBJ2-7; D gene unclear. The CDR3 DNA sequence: TGTGCCAGCAGCCCAGGTAATGAGCAGTACTTC. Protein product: CASSPGNEQYF.